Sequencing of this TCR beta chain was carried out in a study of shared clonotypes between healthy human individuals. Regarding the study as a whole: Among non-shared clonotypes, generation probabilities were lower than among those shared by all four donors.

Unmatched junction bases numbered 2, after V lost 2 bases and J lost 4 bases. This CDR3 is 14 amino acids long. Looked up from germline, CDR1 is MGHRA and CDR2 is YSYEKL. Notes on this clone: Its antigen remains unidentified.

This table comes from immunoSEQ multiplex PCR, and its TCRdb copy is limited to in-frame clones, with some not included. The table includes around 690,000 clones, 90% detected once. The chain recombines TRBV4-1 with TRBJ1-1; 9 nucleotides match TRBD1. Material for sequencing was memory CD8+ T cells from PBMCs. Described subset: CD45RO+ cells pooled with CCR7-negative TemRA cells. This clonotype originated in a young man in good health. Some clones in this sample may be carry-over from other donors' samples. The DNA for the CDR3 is TGCGCCAGCAGCCAAAGGGACAGGGCCACTGAAGCTTTCTTT. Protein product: CASSQRDRATEAFF.